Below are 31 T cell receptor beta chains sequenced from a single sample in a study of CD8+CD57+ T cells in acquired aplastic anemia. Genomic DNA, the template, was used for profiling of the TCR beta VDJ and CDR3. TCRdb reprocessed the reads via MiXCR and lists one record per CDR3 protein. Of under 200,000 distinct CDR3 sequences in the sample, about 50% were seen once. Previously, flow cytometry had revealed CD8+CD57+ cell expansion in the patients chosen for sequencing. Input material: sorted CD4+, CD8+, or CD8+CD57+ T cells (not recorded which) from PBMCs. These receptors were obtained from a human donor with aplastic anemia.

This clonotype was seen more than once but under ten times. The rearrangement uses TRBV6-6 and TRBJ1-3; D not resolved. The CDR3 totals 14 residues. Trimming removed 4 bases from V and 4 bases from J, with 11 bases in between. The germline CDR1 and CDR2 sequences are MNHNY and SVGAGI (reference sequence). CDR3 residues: CASSSYGAGNTIYF. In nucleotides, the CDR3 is TGTGCCAGCAGTTCGTATGGTGCCGGAAACACCATATATTTT.

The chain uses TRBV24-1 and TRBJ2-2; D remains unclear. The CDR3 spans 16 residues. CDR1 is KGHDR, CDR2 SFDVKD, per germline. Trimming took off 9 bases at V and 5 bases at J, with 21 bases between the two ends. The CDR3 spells CATRAPSGFDTGELFF. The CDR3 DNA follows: TGTGCCACCCGTGCACCGTCAGGATTTGATACCGGGGAGCTGTTTTTT.

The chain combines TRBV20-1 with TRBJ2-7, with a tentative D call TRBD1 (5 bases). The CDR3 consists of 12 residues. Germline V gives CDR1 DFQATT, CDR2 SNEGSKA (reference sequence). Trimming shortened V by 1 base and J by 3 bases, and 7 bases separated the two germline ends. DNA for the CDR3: TGCAGTGCTAGAGGCAGGGACTACGAGCAGTACTTC. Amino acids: CSARGRDYEQYF.

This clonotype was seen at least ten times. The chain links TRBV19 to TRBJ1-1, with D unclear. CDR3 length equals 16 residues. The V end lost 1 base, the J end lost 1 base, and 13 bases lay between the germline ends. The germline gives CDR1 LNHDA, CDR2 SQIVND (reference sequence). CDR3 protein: CASSIGYGERNTEAFF. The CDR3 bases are TGTGCCAGTAGTATAGGGTATGGGGAGAGGAACACTGAAGCTTTCTTT.

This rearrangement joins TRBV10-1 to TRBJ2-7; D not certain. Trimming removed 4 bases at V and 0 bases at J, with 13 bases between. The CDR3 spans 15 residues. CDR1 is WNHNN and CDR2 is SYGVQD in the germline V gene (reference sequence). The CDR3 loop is CASSVGSGNSYEQYF. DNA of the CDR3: TGCGCCAGCAGTGTAGGGTCCGGAAACTCCTACGAGCAGTACTTC.

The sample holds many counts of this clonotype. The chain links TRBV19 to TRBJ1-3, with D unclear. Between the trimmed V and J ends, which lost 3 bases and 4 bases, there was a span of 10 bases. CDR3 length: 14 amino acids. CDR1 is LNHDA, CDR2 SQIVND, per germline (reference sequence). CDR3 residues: CASSIRNGGNTIYF. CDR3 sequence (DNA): TGTGCCAGTAGTATCAGGAACGGCGGAAACACCATATATTTT.

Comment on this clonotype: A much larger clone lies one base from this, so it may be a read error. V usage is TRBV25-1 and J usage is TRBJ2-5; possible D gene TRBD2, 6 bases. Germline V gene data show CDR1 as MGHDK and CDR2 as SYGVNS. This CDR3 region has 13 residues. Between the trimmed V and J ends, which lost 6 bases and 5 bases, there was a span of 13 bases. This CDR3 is CASSDGRGETQYF. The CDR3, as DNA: TGTGCCAGCAGCGACGGGAGAGGGGAGACCCAGTACTTC.

In DNA, the CDR3 is TGTGCCAGCAGGATTCGGGACTTGGGACTGCGGTACGAGCAGTACTTC. The encoded protein is CASRIRDLGLRYEQYF. V is TRBV12-3 or TRBV12-4 and J is TRBJ2-7; TRBD2 might be the D (6 bases). The CDR3 length is 16 residues. Trimming removed 6 bases from V and 4 bases from J, with 22 bases in between.

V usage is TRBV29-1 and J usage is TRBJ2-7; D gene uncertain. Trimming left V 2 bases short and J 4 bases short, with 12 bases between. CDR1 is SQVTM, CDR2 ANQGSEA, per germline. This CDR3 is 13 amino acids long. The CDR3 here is CSVENTLGYEQYF. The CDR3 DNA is TGCAGCGTTGAAAACACCTTAGGTTACGAGCAGTACTTC.

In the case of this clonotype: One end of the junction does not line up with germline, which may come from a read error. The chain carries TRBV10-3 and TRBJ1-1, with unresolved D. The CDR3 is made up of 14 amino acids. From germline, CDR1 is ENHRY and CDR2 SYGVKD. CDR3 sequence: CASSDQRADTEAFF. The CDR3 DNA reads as TGTGCCAGCAGTGACCAGCGTGCCGACACTGAAGCTTTCTTT.

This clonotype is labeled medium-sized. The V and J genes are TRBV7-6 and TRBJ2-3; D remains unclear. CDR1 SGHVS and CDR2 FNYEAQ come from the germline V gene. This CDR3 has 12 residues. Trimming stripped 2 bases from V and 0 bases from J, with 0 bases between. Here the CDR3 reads CASSLSTDTQYF. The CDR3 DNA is TGTGCCAGCAGCTTAAGCACAGATACGCAGTATTTT.

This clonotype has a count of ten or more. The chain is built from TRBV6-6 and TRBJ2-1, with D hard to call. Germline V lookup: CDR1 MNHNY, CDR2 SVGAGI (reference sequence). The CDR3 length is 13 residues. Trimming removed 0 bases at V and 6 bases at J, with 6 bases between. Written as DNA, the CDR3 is TGTGCCAGCAGTTACTCGAATCTCAATGAGCAGTTCTTC. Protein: CASSYSNLNEQFF.

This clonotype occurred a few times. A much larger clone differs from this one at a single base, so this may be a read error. CDR3 amino acids: CASSYHRGTAYGQYF. In nucleotides, the CDR3 is TGTGCCAGCAGTTACCACCGTGGCACGGCCTACGGGCAGTACTTC. This sequence joins TRBV6-5 and TRBJ2-7; D is unresolved. Germline V gives CDR1 MNHEY, CDR2 SVGAGI. The CDR3 runs to 15 residues.

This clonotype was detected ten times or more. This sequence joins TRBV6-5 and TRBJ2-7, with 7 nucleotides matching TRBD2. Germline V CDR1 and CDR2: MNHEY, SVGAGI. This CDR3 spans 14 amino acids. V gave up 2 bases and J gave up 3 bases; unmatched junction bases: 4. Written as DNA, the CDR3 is TGTGCCAGCAGTTACGGGCTAGCGGTCTACGAGCAGTACTTC. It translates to CASSYGLAVYEQYF.

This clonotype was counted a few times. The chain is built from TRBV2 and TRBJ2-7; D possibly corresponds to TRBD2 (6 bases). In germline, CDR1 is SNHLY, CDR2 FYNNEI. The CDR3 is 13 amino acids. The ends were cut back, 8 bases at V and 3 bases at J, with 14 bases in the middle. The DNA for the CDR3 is TGTGCCAGCTACCCAGGAGGGAGCTACGAGCAGTACTTC. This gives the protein CASYPGGSYEQYF.

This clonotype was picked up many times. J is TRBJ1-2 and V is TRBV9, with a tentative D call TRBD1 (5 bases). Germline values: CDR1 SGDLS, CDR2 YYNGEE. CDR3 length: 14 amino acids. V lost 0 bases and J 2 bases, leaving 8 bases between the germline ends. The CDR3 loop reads CASSVVTGNYGYTF. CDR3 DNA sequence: TGTGCCAGCAGCGTAGTCACAGGAAACTATGGCTACACCTTC.

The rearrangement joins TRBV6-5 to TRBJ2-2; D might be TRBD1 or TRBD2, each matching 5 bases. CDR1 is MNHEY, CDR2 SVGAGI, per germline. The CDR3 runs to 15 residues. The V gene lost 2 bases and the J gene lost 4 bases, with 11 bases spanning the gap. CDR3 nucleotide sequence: TGTGCCAGCAGTTACGGGGGAGTGGTCACCGGGGAGCTGTTTTTT. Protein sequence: CASSYGGVVTGELFF.

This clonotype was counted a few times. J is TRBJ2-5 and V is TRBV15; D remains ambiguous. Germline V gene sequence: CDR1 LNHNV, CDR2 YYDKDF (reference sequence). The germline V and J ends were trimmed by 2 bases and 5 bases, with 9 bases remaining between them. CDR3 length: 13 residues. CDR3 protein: CATSRTTGETQYF. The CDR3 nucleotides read TGTGCCACCAGCAGAACTACGGGCGAGACCCAGTACTTC.

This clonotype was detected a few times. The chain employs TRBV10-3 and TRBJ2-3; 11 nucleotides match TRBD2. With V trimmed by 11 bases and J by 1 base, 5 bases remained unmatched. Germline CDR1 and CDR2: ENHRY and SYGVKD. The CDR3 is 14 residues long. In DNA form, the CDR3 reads TGTGCCTCTACGACTAGCGGGGGCACAGATACGCAGTATTTT. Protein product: CASTTSGGTDTQYF.

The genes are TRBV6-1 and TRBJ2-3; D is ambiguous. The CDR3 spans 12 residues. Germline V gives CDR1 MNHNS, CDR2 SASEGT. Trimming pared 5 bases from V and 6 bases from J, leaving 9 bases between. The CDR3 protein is CASSPSRDTQYF. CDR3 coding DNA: TGTGCCAGCAGTCCTTCGCGGGATACGCAGTATTTT.

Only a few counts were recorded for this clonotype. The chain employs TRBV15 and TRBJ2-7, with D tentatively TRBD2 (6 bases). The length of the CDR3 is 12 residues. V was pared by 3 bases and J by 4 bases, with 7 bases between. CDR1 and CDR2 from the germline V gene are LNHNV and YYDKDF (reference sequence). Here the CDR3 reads CATSREGYEQYF. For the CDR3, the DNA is TGTGCCACCAGCAGGGAGGGGTACGAGCAGTACTTC.

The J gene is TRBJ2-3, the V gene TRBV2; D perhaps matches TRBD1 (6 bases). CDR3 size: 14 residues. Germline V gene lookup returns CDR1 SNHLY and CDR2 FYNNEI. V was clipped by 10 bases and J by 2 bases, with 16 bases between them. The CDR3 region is CATGDILLTDTQYF. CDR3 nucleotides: TGTGCCACAGGGGATATCCTCCTCACAGATACGCAGTATTTT.

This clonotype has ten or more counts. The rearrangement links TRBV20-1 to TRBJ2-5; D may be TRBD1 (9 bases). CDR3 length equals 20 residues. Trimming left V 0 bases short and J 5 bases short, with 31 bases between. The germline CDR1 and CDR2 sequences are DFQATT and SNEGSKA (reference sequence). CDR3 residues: CSARDPHRGLGSGKAETQYF. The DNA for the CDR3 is TGCAGTGCTAGAGATCCCCACAGGGGGCTTGGTAGCGGGAAGGCGGAGACCCAGTACTTC.

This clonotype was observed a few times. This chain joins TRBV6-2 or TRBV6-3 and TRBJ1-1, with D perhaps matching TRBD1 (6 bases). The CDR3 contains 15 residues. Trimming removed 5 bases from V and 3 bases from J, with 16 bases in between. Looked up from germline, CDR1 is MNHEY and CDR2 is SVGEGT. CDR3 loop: CASSQHDRWDTEAFF. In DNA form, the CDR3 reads TGTGCCAGCAGTCAACATGACAGGTGGGACACTGAAGCTTTCTTT.

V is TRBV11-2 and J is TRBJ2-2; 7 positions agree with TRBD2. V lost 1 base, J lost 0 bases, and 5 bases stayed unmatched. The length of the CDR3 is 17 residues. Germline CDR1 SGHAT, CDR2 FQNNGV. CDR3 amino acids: CASSLVLAGANTGELFF. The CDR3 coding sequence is TGTGCCAGCAGCTTAGTCTTAGCGGGCGCGAACACCGGGGAGCTGTTTTTT.

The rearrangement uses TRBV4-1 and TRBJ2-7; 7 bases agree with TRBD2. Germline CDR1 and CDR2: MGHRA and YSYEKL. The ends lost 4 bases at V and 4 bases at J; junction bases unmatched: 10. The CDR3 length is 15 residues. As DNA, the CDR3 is TGCGCCAGCAGCCCTTCAGGGACTACCAATTACGAGCAGTACTTC. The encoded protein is CASSPSGTTNYEQYF.

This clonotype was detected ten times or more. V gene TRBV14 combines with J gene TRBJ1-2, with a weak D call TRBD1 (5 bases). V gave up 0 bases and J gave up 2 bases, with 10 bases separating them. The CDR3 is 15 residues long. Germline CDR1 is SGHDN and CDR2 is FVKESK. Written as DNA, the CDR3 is TGTGCCAGCAGCCAAGATCCCGACAGCAACTATGGCTACACCTTC. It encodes CASSQDPDSNYGYTF.

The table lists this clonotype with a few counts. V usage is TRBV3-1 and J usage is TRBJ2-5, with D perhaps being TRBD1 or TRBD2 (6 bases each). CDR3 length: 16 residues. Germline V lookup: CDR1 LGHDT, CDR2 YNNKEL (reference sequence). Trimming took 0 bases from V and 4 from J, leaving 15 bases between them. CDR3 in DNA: TGTGCCAGCAGCCAAGATGGAATAGGGGGGACAGAGACCCAGTACTTC. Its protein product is CASSQDGIGGTETQYF.

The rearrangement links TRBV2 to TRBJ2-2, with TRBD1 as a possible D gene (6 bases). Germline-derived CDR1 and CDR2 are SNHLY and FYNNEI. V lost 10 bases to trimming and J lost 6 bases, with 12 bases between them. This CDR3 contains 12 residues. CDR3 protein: CAITGTPGELFF. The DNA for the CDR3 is TGTGCCATCACAGGGACCCCCGGGGAGCTGTTTTTT.

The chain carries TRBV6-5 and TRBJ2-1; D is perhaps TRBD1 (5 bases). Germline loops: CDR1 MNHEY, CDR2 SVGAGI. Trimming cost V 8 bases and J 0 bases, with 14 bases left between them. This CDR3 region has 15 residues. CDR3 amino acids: CASEEDRSSYNEQFF. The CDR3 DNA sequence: TGTGCCAGCGAAGAAGACAGAAGCTCCTACAATGAGCAGTTCTTC.

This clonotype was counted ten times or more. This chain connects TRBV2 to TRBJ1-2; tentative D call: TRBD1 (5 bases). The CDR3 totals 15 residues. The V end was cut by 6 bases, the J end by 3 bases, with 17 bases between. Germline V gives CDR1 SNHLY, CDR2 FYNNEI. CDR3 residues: CASSVTDKGDYGYTF. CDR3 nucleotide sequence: TGTGCCAGCAGCGTTACGGACAAAGGGGACTATGGCTACACCTTC.